The clone carrying this T cell receptor beta chain was seen just once. Its specificity is not known. The CDR3 has 14 amino acids. Germline CDR1 and CDR2: SGHNT and YYREEE (reference sequence). The V and J ends lost 5 bases and 7 bases, in that order; junction bases with no gene match: 5. The data were produced by immunoSEQ multiplex PCR, yet TCRdb's version contains in-frame clones alone and is incomplete. In the table there are some 120,000 clones, approximately 83% of which are singletons. The data stem from a study of T cell responses to AZD1222 COVID-19 vaccine. The study, taken as a whole, reports: Mapped onto spike, vaccine-associated CD4 TCRs spanned it and were dominant at 160-218 and 743-854. Baseline antibody screening turned up just a handful of seropositive AZD1222 recipients.

Specimen: peripheral blood, collected on day 0 of MenACWY control vaccination. The TCR sequence derives from an adult in good health. The V gene is TRBV5-4, the J gene TRBJ1-6; 8 positions match TRBD1. This chain's CDR3 is CASSWDRYNSPLHF. CDR3 nucleotide sequence: TGTGCCAGCAGTTGGGACAGGTACAATTCACCCCTCCACTTT. The full variable domain, in which reference TRBV5-4 and TRBJ1-6 provide the parts outside the CDR3, is ETGVTQSPTHLIKTRGQQVTLRCSSQSGHNTVSWYQQALGQGPQFIFQYYREEENGRGNFPPRFSGLQFPNYSSELNVNALELDDSALYLCASSWDRYNSPLHFGNGTRLTVT.